The 25 T cell receptor beta chains below were found in one sample sequenced in a study of blood T cells in healthy people across ages. It was with a sample-barcoded 5' primer and a J-beta primer mix that a second PCR of about 7 to 12 cycles was run. One entry per CDR3 protein, called by TCRdb with MiXCR from the 5' RACE reads. The data show fewer than 2 million distinct CDR3 sequences, roughly 43% seen once. Sequenced input: blood. The source is a human donor in good health.

The chain combines TRBV12-3 or TRBV12-4 with TRBJ2-3, with TRBD2 matching 7 bases. The ends lost 5 bases at V and 2 bases at J; junction bases unmatched: 16. CDR3 length: 18 residues. CDR3 coding DNA: TGTGCCAGCAGTCCCAGTGGGTTCGGGGGGACTCACACAGATACGCAGTATTTT. This sequence encodes CASSPSGFGGTHTDTQYF.

The chain combines TRBV30 with TRBJ2-3; D may be TRBD1 (5 bases). Germline CDR1 is GTSNPN and CDR2 is SVGIG (reference sequence). V was cut by 2 bases and J by 5 bases, with 11 bases left in between. This CDR3 has 13 amino acids. CDR3 loop: CAWSQGARDTQYF. In DNA, the CDR3 is TGTGCCTGGAGTCAAGGGGCGCGAGATACGCAGTATTTT.

About this clonotype: One end of the junction is discordant with germline, which a read error may explain. The chain links TRBV7-2 to TRBJ2-3; TRBD2 matches 11 bases. Germline CDR1 and CDR2: SGHTA and FQGNSA. This CDR3 region has 15 residues. The CDR3 DNA sequence: TGTGCCAGCAACTTACTAGCGGGGGAAATAGATACGCAGTATTTT. It is translated as CASNLLAGEIDTQYF.

The rearrangement uses TRBV29-1 and TRBJ1-2; no reliable D call. V lost 7 bases and J 0 bases, leaving 15 bases between the germline ends. This CDR3 comprises 14 residues. CDR1 is SQVTM, CDR2 ANQGSEA, per germline. The CDR3 here is CSAEPRIANYGYTF. The CDR3 DNA sequence: TGCAGCGCTGAGCCCCGCATCGCTAACTATGGCTACACCTTC.

The rearrangement links TRBV11-2 to TRBJ2-1, with 8 nucleotides matching TRBD1. Trimming removed 1 base from V and 3 bases from J; junction bases left unmatched: 5. The germline V gene encodes CDR1 SGHAT and CDR2 FQNNGV. This CDR3 region has 16 residues. The CDR3 sequence is CASSLGDRGVYNEQFF. In DNA form, the CDR3 reads TGTGCCAGCAGCTTAGGTGACAGGGGAGTCTACAATGAGCAGTTCTTC.

On this clonotype itself: Germline and junction disagree at one end, which may indicate a read error. The chain has TRBV7-9 and TRBJ2-1, with a possible D match to TRBD1 (9 bases). CDR3 size: 15 residues. In germline, CDR1 is SEHNR, CDR2 FQNEAQ (reference sequence). The CDR3 reads CASSIAGTGQNEQFF. DNA of the CDR3: TGTGCCAGCAGCATAGCGGGGACAGGGCAAAATGAGCAGTTTTTC.

The chain recombines TRBV24-1 with TRBJ2-7, with TRBD2 as a possible D gene (5 bases). Germline V gene sequence: CDR1 KGHDR, CDR2 SFDVKD. This CDR3 is built from 13 residues. V lost 3 bases and J 4 bases, leaving 9 bases between the germline ends. The CDR3 is CATSDPPGYEQYF. CDR3 DNA: TGTGCCACCAGTGATCCGCCGGGGTACGAGCAGTACTTC.

This clonotype was counted once. This chain uses TRBV14 with TRBJ2-3; 9 bases align to TRBD1. CDR3 length equals 17 residues. Germline CDR1 and CDR2: SGHDN and FVKESK. Trimming removed 0 bases from V and 6 bases from J; junction bases left unmatched: 10. The CDR3 spells CASSQDTGTGISDTQYF. Here the CDR3 DNA reads TGTGCCAGCAGCCAAGATACCGGGACAGGGATATCGGATACGCAGTATTTT.

This clonotype came up a few times. V is TRBV7-8 and J is TRBJ2-5, with TRBD2 as a possible D gene (5 bases). CDR3 length equals 14 residues. V shed 5 bases and J shed 2 bases, with 12 bases lying between them. Germline CDR1 is SGHVS and CDR2 is FQNEAQ. CDR3 sequence (DNA): TGTGCCAGCAGCCAACCCGGGATTCAAGAGACCCAGTACTTC. Protein: CASSQPGIQETQYF.

There are a few counts of this clonotype. The J gene is TRBJ2-5, the V gene TRBV6-5; 9 bases line up with TRBD2. Looked up from germline, CDR1 is MNHEY and CDR2 is SVGAGI. V shed 2 bases, J shed 5 bases, and the junction held 6 bases outside the gene matches. The CDR3 is 15 amino acids. The CDR3 nucleotides are TGTGCCAGCAGTTACGGCGGGGGGGTCCTTGAGACCCAGTACTTC. Encoded protein: CASSYGGGVLETQYF.

This clonotype was seen a handful of times. V is TRBV6-1 and J is TRBJ2-3; 13 bases are shared with TRBD2. Losses at the gene ends were 2 bases for V and 3 bases for J; bases not matched to a gene: 5. Germline V gene sequence: CDR1 MNHNS, CDR2 SASEGT. CDR3 size: 17 residues. This CDR3 reads CASSERGLAGPTDTQYF. The CDR3 nucleotides read TGTGCCAGCAGTGAAAGGGGACTAGCGGGACCAACAGATACGCAGTATTTT.

This chain uses TRBV6-2 or TRBV6-3 with TRBJ1-4; D is unresolved. V was pared by 5 bases and J by 7 bases, with 17 bases between. The CDR3 spans 15 residues. Germline CDR1 reads MNHEY; CDR2 reads SVGEGT. Here the CDR3 reads CASSLTPGNTEKLFF. The CDR3 DNA reads TGTGCCAGCAGTCTCACACCGGGTAATACTGAAAAACTGTTTTTT.

The V gene is TRBV5-1, the J gene TRBJ1-2; D is uncertain. The CDR3 is made up of 15 amino acids. In germline, CDR1 is SGHRS, CDR2 YFSETQ. V shed 4 bases and J shed 4 bases, with 17 bases lying between them. The CDR3 loop reads CASSLNPGESYGYTF. CDR3 DNA: TGCGCCAGCAGCCTCAACCCCGGGGAAAGCTATGGCTACACCTTC.

There are a few counts of this clonotype. The chain has TRBV20-1 and TRBJ1-6; D call uncertain. The germline V and J ends were trimmed by 1 base and 8 bases, with 9 bases remaining between them. The CDR3 length is 13 residues. The germline CDR1 and CDR2 sequences are DFQATT and SNEGSKA (reference sequence). The CDR3 loop is CSARGTLDSPLHF. CDR3 in DNA: TGCAGTGCTAGAGGGACGTTGGATTCACCCCTCCACTTT.

This clonotype was counted only a few times. The chain is built from TRBV10-3 and TRBJ1-5; TRBD1 agrees at 10 bases. Germline V gene data show CDR1 as ENHRY and CDR2 as SYGVKD. The CDR3 totals 16 residues. The V gene end was trimmed by 3 bases and the J gene end by 7 bases; junction bases not matched to a gene: 9. The chain's CDR3 is CAISESRTGGEQPQHF. The CDR3 DNA follows: TGTGCCATCAGTGAATCCCGGACAGGGGGAGAACAGCCCCAGCATTTT.

The V gene is TRBV7-7, the J gene TRBJ2-7; 10 bases map to TRBD1. Germline trimming cut 5 bases from V and 5 bases from J; bases unmatched to any gene: 6. Germline V lookup: CDR1 SSHAT, CDR2 FNYEAQ (reference sequence). The length of the CDR3 is 14 residues. CDR3 sequence (DNA): TGTGCCAGCAGCCCAGGGACAGGGGTGGACGAGCAGTACTTC. It specifies CASSPGTGVDEQYF.

This chain joins TRBV4-3 and TRBJ1-4; TRBD1 agrees at 7 bases. Germline-derived CDR1 and CDR2 are LGHNA and YSLEER. J gave up 7 bases and V 2 bases, and 7 bases lay outside the gene matches. The CDR3 loop spans 15 amino acids. CDR3 region: CASSQTGDVFEKLFF. The DNA of the CDR3 is TGCGCCAGCAGCCAAACAGGGGATGTATTTGAAAAACTGTTTTTT.

The chain carries TRBV4-1 and TRBJ2-7; D perhaps matches TRBD1 (5 bases). The ends were cut back, 4 bases at V and 7 bases at J, with 14 bases in the middle. The CDR3 runs 13 residues. The germline CDR1 and CDR2 sequences are MGHRA and YSYEKL. The CDR3 region has the DNA TGCGCCAGCAGCCCGATTCCAGGGATAGAGCAGTACTTC. This codes for CASSPIPGIEQYF.

V is TRBV5-6 and J is TRBJ2-7; possibly TRBD1 for D (6 bases). Per the germline V gene, CDR1 is SGHDT and CDR2 is YYEEEE. CDR3 length: 15 residues. V shed 0 bases and J shed 3 bases, with 13 bases lying between them. CDR3 in DNA: TGTGCCAGCAGCTTGGCTAGGGGACATATCTACGAGCAGTACTTC. Protein: CASSLARGHIYEQYF.

The sample holds a few counts of this clonotype. V is TRBV28 and J is TRBJ1-4; D unclear. CDR1 is MDHEN and CDR2 is SYDVKM in the germline V gene. CDR3 length: 15 amino acids. Trimming left V 6 bases short and J 2 bases short, with 13 bases between. The CDR3 DNA is TGTGCCAGCAGCCCCATGACGGAGACTAATGAAAAACTGTTTTTT. The encoded protein is CASSPMTETNEKLFF.

With regard to this clonotype: One junction end does not reproduce the germline sequence, and a read error may be involved. CDR3 nucleotide sequence: TGTGCCAACAGCCCTTGGGCTGGGGGGGACCCCTACAATGAGCAGTTCTTC. Residues: CANSPWAGGDPYNEQFF. The chain has TRBV7-9 and TRBJ2-1; 7 bases fit TRBD2. Germline CDR1 and CDR2: SEHNR and FQNEAQ (reference sequence). The CDR3 is made up of 17 amino acids.

This clonotype was recorded once. The J gene is TRBJ1-1, the V gene TRBV20-1; 9 nucleotides agree with TRBD1. V gave up 5 bases and J gave up 3 bases; unmatched junction bases: 16. The CDR3 sequence is 17 residues long. The germline gives CDR1 DFQATT, CDR2 SNEGSKA (reference sequence). The CDR3 DNA sequence: TGCAGTGCTCCCAGGACAGGGGCTCCGACCTTCGACACTGAAGCTTTCTTT. Translated, it gives CSAPRTGAPTFDTEAFF.

This clonotype was observed a few times. The V gene is TRBV24-1, the J gene TRBJ2-3; D is possibly TRBD2 (5 bases). Trimming shortened V by 3 bases and J by 8 bases, and 8 bases separated the two germline ends. Germline V gene sequence: CDR1 KGHDR, CDR2 SFDVKD. This CDR3 is built from 12 residues. The CDR3 nucleotides are TGTGCCACCAGTGATGCCAGCGGTACGCAGTATTTT. Translation gives CATSDASGTQYF.

The rearrangement joins TRBV9 to TRBJ2-3; 9 bases align to TRBD2. The V and J ends lost 0 bases and 4 bases, in that order; junction bases with no gene match: 12. This CDR3 has 18 residues. Looked up from germline, CDR1 is SGDLS and CDR2 is YYNGEE. CDR3 DNA: TGTGCCAGCAGCGTAGAGGGGTCGGCGGGGGGGCTCGCAGATACGCAGTATTTT. Translated, it gives CASSVEGSAGGLADTQYF.

The J gene is TRBJ2-7, the V gene TRBV7-2, with a weak D call TRBD2 (7 bases). The CDR3 has 17 residues. Germline V gene data show CDR1 as SGHTA and CDR2 as FQGNSA. V was clipped by 5 bases and J by 4 bases, with 24 bases between them. The CDR3 here is CASSLPIRGGRQYEQYF. The DNA of the CDR3 is TGTGCCAGCAGCCTCCCCATTAGGGGGGGGCGCCAATACGAGCAGTACTTC.